This record looks at one TCR beta chain sequence and its context. Sequencing used immunoSEQ multiplex PCR; TCRdb keeps in-frame clones, though not all of them. The sample comprises approximately 300,000 clones, around 88% of which are singletons, and roughly 1.6% rests with the top ten. The sample belongs to a study of blood T cell repertoires in COVID-19. Looking at the study overall: Material from acute and convalescent COVID-19 was sourced from the United States, Italy and Spain. T cells, B-cell-depleted T cells, or PBMCs supplied cDNA or gDNA.

V lost 5 bases and J lost 5; bases outside the gene matches: 9. Germline lookup yields CDR1 MNHEY and CDR2 SVGAGI. This CDR3 has 15 amino acids. Material for sequencing was peripheral blood. The TCR comes from a woman aged 45-65 years with acute or convalescent COVID-19. This rearrangement joins TRBV6-5 to TRBJ1-1, with 9 bases that match TRBD1. CDR3 in DNA: TGTGCCAGCAGTCAGCCGGGACAGGGCTTGACTGAAGCTTTCTTT. Protein product: CASSQPGQGLTEAFF.